This TCR beta chain emerged from a study of cytotoxic CD8 clonotypes in ibrutinib-treated CLL. General study points: Public clonotypes were uncommon and contracted or stayed stable on treatment. Clonality increased at ibrutinib response, then returned toward baseline at progression.

About this clone itself: Its antigen is still unknown.

Data came from immunoSEQ multiplex PCR; TCRdb stores just in-frame clones and leaves some out. This repertoire shows 130,000 or so clones, 84% found once; its top ten account for 2.5% to 3.5%. This CDR3 comprises 14 residues. CDR1 is MNHNS, CDR2 SASEGT, per germline. V lost 0 bases to trimming and J lost 5 bases, with 10 bases between them. The TCR originated in a human donor with chronic lymphocytic leukemia. V and J are TRBV6-1 and TRBJ1-2; D not certain. Sample: PBMCs, taken after 24 months of ibrutinib treatment. CDR3 loop: CASSEAMGSYGYTF. DNA of the CDR3: TGTGCCAGCAGTGAAGCGATGGGCAGTTATGGCTACACCTTC.